What follows are 20 T cell receptor beta chains derived from one specimen sequenced in a study of blood T cell repertoires in COVID-19 (dated by TCRdb to the early 2020s). The library came from the immunoSEQ multiplex PCR assay. TCRdb's version of the immuneACCESS table is confined to in-frame rearrangements and falls short of the full clone set. An unresolved V gene accounts for under half of the shortfall where checked; the remainder is of unknown origin. The sample table lists 60,000 to 75,000 clones, over 75% of them with a count of one. 7.3% of the sample is in the top ten clones. The sample taken for sequencing was peripheral blood. Source of these receptors: a man aged 40-49 years with COVID-19, enrolled during active disease.

The chain is built from TRBV18 and TRBJ2-3; 12 bases agree with TRBD2. CDR1 is KGHSH, CDR2 LQKENI, per germline. The CDR3 runs 16 residues. The V gene end was trimmed by 3 bases and the J gene end by 3 bases; junction bases not matched to a gene: 4. CDR3 DNA: TGTGCCAGCTCACCGTGGACTAGCGGGGAGACAGATACGCAGTATTTT. Its protein product is CASSPWTSGETDTQYF.

The rearrangement links TRBV7-9 to TRBJ2-3; D is perhaps TRBD2 (6 bases). The V and J ends lost 5 bases and 2 bases respectively, with 14 bases between them. Germline values: CDR1 SEHNR, CDR2 FQNEAQ (reference sequence). This CDR3 comprises 15 residues. The CDR3 protein is CASSPQPGDTDTQYF. The CDR3 DNA reads as TGTGCCAGCAGCCCCCAACCGGGAGACACAGATACGCAGTATTTT.

J is TRBJ1-1 and V is TRBV6-5; 7 bases line up with TRBD1. The J segment lost 7 bases and the V segment lost 2 bases, leaving 4 bases of the junction unmatched. The CDR3 runs 13 residues. Looked up from germline, CDR1 is MNHEY and CDR2 is SVGAGI. In nucleotides, the CDR3 is TGTGCCAGCAGTTACCCAGGACAGGATGAAGCTTTCTTT. Residues: CASSYPGQDEAFF.

The J gene is TRBJ1-1, the V gene TRBV11-2; no reliable D call. Trimming pared 3 bases from V and 1 base from J, leaving 6 bases between. The length of the CDR3 is 13 residues. The germline gives CDR1 SGHAT, CDR2 FQNNGV. The CDR3 sequence: CASSLTENTEAFF. The CDR3 DNA sequence: TGTGCCAGCAGCTTGACTGAGAACACTGAAGCTTTCTTT.

This chain joins TRBV5-1 and TRBJ1-2; the D is unclear. This CDR3 has 14 residues. V was pared by 7 bases and J by 11 bases, with 24 bases between. Looked up from germline, CDR1 is SGHRS and CDR2 is YFSETQ. CDR3 amino acids: CASGTPEGGLGYTF. For the CDR3, the DNA is TGCGCCAGCGGAACGCCGGAGGGAGGGCTGGGATACACCTTC.

This rearrangement joins TRBV5-1 to TRBJ2-6; TRBD1 agrees at 9 bases. V lost 3 bases, J lost 0 bases, and 10 bases stayed unmatched. This CDR3 comprises 19 residues. Germline V gives CDR1 SGHRS, CDR2 YFSETQ. CDR3 loop: CASSSPVGQGFSGANVLTF. CDR3 nucleotides: TGCGCCAGCAGCTCCCCTGTGGGACAGGGTTTCTCTGGGGCCAACGTCCTGACTTTC.

The chain joins TRBV29-1 to TRBJ2-4; D call uncertain. The CDR3 length is 13 residues. Trimming cost V 1 base and J 8 bases, with 12 bases left between them. Per germline, CDR1 SQVTM and CDR2 ANQGSEA. DNA for the CDR3: TGCAGCGTTGAAGGGCCGGGTGAGGACATTCAGTACTTC. Translating gives CSVEGPGEDIQYF.

CDR3 region: CASSLDRAYEQYF. The CDR3 DNA follows: TGCGCCAGCAGTCTGGACAGGGCCTACGAGCAGTACTTC. This chain links TRBV4-1 with TRBJ2-7, with TRBD1 identical over 8 bases. Germline V gene sequence: CDR1 MGHRA, CDR2 YSYEKL. The length of the CDR3 is 13 residues. The V gene end was trimmed by 6 bases and the J gene end by 2 bases; junction bases not matched to a gene: 3.

The J gene is TRBJ1-4, the V gene TRBV30, with 7 bases fitting TRBD1. The germline V gene has CDR1 GTSNPN and CDR2 SVGIG (reference sequence). Germline trimming cut 2 bases from V and 3 bases from J; bases unmatched to any gene: 6. There are 15 residues in the CDR3. CDR3 in amino acids: CAWSSPQGANEKLFF. The CDR3, as DNA: TGTGCCTGGAGTTCACCCCAGGGGGCTAATGAAAAACTGTTTTTT. The whole variable domain, filled in from reference TRBV30 and TRBJ1-4, reads SQTIHQWPATLVQPVGSPLSLECTVEGTSNPNLYWYRQAAGRGLQLLFYSVGIGQISSEVPQNLSASRPQDRQFILSSKKLLLSDSGFYLCAWSSPQGANEKLFFGSGTQLSVL.

The rearrangement joins TRBV6-5 to TRBJ2-3; TRBD2 agrees at 8 bases. V shed 2 bases and J 3 bases; nucleotides not matched to a gene: 4. The CDR3 consists of 15 residues. The germline V gene has CDR1 MNHEY and CDR2 SVGAGI. The CDR3 DNA reads as TGTGCCAGCAGTTACCTAGGCGGGGGGACAGATACGCAGTATTTT. Its protein product is CASSYLGGGTDTQYF.

This clone was counted between two and nine times. This sequence joins TRBV18 and TRBJ2-1; 8 nucleotides match TRBD2. The J segment lost 4 bases and the V segment lost 0 bases, leaving 5 bases of the junction unmatched. CDR1 is KGHSH and CDR2 is LQKENI in the germline V gene. The CDR3 totals 16 residues. The CDR3 bases are TGTGCCAGCTCACCACCTGGGACTAGGTCATACAATGAGCAGTTCTTC. As protein: CASSPPGTRSYNEQFF.

V is TRBV30 and J is TRBJ2-7; 7 nucleotides match TRBD2. The J segment lost 2 bases and the V segment lost 1 base, leaving 11 bases of the junction unmatched. This CDR3 contains 16 residues. The V gene's germline CDR1 is GTSNPN and CDR2 SVGIG (reference sequence). This chain's CDR3 is CAWSGGEGRGAYEQYF. The CDR3 DNA reads as TGTGCCTGGAGTGGAGGGGAGGGCCGAGGGGCCTACGAGCAGTACTTC.

This chain links TRBV19 with TRBJ1-4; D perhaps matches TRBD1 (5 bases). V dropped 5 bases and J dropped 3 bases, with 13 bases sitting between them. Looked up from germline, CDR1 is LNHDA and CDR2 is SQIVND (reference sequence). The CDR3 consists of 15 residues. As DNA, the CDR3 is TGTGCCAGTAGTCTCCAGGGCTTATCTAATGAAAAACTGTTTTTT. It yields the protein CASSLQGLSNEKLFF.

The chain combines TRBV7-8 with TRBJ1-1; D gene uncertain. Germline V lookup: CDR1 SGHVS, CDR2 FQNEAQ. CDR3 length equals 13 residues. The ends were cut back, 8 bases at V and 3 bases at J, with 13 bases in the middle. The CDR3 DNA sequence: TGTGCCAGCTCCCTCACGCGGGACACTGAAGCTTTCTTT. Its translation: CASSLTRDTEAFF.

V is TRBV27 and J is TRBJ1-4; D is possibly TRBD1 (6 bases). V dropped 5 bases and J dropped 5 bases, with 12 bases sitting between them. The CDR3 consists of 14 residues. Germline assignment: CDR1 MNHEY and CDR2 SMNVEV (reference sequence). The CDR3 loop reads CASSRTATNEKLFF. CDR3 in DNA: TGTGCCAGCAGTCGGACAGCGACGAATGAAAAACTGTTTTTT. Based on the CDR3 plus reference TRBV27 and TRBJ1-4, the full variable domain is EAQVTQNPRYLITVTGKKLTVTCSQNMNHEYMSWYRQDPGLGLRQIYYSMNVEVTDKGDVPEGYKVSRKEKRNFPLILESPSPNQTSLYFCASSRTATNEKLFFGSGTQLSVL.

This chain connects TRBV6-5 to TRBJ2-3; no clear D. This CDR3 contains 13 residues. Per the germline V gene, CDR1 is MNHEY and CDR2 is SVGAGI. V lost 7 bases and J 6 bases, leaving 14 bases between the germline ends. CDR3 nucleotide sequence: TGTGCCAGCACCCATCCTTTGCGCGATACGCAGTATTTT. Encoded protein: CASTHPLRDTQYF.

The chain carries TRBV5-1 and TRBJ1-1; 9 bases map to TRBD1. The CDR3 runs to 13 residues. With V trimmed by 4 bases and J by 7 bases, 5 bases remained unmatched. The V gene's germline CDR1 is SGHRS and CDR2 YFSETQ. The CDR3 DNA is TGCGCCAGCAGCCTCGGGACAGGGAGTGAAGCTTTCTTT. It is translated as CASSLGTGSEAFF.

The genes are TRBV5-1 and TRBJ2-1, with TRBD2 matching 11 bases. Germline lookup yields CDR1 SGHRS and CDR2 YFSETQ. This CDR3 contains 16 residues. V was pared by 0 bases and J by 8 bases, with 7 bases of the junction left unmatched. The CDR3 bases are TGCGCCAGCAGCTTGGGAGGTAGCGGGGGGGCCTATGAGCAGTTCTTC. This gives the protein CASSLGGSGGAYEQFF. Drawing the rest from reference TRBV5-1 and TRBJ2-1, the complete variable domain is KAGVTQTPRYLIKTRGQQVTLSCSPISGHRSVSWYQQTPGQGLQFLFEYFSETQRNKGNFPGRFSGRQFSNSRSEMNVSTLELGDSALYLCASSLGGSGGAYEQFFGPGTRLTVL.

V usage is TRBV18 and J usage is TRBJ2-3; D perhaps matches TRBD2 (7 bases). Between the trimmed V and J ends, which lost 2 bases and 3 bases, there was a span of 12 bases. The CDR3 contains 15 residues. The germline gives CDR1 KGHSH, CDR2 LQKENI. The CDR3, as DNA: TGTGCCAGCTCACCAGGGGGGGGCGAAACAGATACGCAGTATTTT. Protein product: CASSPGGGETDTQYF.

J is TRBJ2-5 and V is TRBV5-1; TRBD2 agrees at 9 bases. This CDR3 is built from 16 residues. Germline V CDR1 and CDR2: SGHRS, YFSETQ. Germline trimming cut 0 bases from V and 5 bases from J; bases unmatched to any gene: 8. In DNA form, the CDR3 reads TGCGCCAGCAGCTTGGGCAGAGCGGGGGGTTGGGAGACCCAGTACTTC. Translated: CASSLGRAGGWETQYF.